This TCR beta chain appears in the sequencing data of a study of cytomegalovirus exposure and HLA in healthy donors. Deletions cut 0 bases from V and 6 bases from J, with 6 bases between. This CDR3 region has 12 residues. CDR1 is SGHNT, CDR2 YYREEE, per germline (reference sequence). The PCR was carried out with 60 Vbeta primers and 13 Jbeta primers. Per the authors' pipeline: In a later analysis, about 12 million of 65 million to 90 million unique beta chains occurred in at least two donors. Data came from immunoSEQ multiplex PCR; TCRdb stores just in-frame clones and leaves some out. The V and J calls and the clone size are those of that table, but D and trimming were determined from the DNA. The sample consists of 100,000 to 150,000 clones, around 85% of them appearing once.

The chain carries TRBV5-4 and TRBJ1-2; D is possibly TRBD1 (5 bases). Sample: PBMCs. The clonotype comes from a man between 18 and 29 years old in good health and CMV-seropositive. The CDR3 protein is CASSLGRDGYTF. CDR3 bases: TGTGCCAGCAGCTTGGGCAGGGATGGCTACACCTTC.